The source of this T cell receptor beta chain is a study of OX40 agonist ivuxolimab in advanced cancers. Clones were read by immunoSEQ multiplex PCR, and TCRdb kept only the in-frame ones, dropping some. The top ten hold approximately 10% of the sample, which has some 43,000 clones, roughly 94% seen once. Study conclusions and caveats: Low normalized clonal expansion also occurred in some nonresponding patients. Among the lowest levels of clonal expansion were found in partial responders at 0.1-3.0 mg/kg.

With regard to this clone: Its cognate antigen is unknown.

Germline assignment: CDR1 LGHNA and CDR2 YSLEER. The V and J ends lost 1 base and 4 bases, in that order; junction bases with no gene match: 6. The CDR3 sequence is 16 residues long. Sequencing was performed on CD4+ or CD8+ T cells sorted from blood, taken in a trial of the OX40 agonist ivuxolimab. This sequence joins TRBV4-3 and TRBJ2-2; 7 positions match TRBD1. This clonotype was obtained from an adult with an advanced solid tumor such as melanoma, head and neck, liver or kidney cancer. CDR3 DNA: TGCGCCAGCAGCCAAGGGTACAGGGGCGGCACCGGGGAGCTGTTTTTT. Its protein product is CASSQGYRGGTGELFF.